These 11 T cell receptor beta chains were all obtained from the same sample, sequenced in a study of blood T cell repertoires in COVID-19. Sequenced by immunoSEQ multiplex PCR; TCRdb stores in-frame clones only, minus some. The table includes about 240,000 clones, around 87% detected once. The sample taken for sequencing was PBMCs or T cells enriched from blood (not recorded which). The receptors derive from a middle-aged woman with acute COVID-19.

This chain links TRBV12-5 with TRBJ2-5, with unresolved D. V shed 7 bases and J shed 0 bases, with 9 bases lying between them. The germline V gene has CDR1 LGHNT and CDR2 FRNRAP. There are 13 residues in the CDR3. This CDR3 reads CASVKEYQETQYF. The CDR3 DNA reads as TGTGCTAGTGTGAAGGAGTACCAAGAGACCCAGTACTTC.

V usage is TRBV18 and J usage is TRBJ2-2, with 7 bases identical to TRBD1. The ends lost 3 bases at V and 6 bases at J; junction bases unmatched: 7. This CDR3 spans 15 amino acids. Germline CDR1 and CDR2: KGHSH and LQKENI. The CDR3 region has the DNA TGTGCCAGCTCACCGCAGCCGGACAGGCCCGGGGAGCTGTTTTTT. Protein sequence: CASSPQPDRPGELFF.

DNA for the CDR3: TGTGCCACCCGGGATAGTGTAGGGACTAGCGACATTCAGTACTTC. Amino acids: CATRDSVGTSDIQYF. V and J are TRBV15 and TRBJ2-4; 10 bases line up with TRBD2. In germline, CDR1 is LNHNV, CDR2 YYDKDF (reference sequence). J gave up 8 bases and V 8 bases, and 12 bases lay outside the gene matches. The CDR3 has 15 amino acids.

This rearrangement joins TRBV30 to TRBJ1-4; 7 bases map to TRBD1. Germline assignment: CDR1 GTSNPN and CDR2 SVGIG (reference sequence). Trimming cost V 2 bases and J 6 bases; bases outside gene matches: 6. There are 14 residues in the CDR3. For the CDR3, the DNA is TGTGCCTGGAGTCCGAGGGGGCGAGATGAAAAACTGTTTTTT. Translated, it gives CAWSPRGRDEKLFF.

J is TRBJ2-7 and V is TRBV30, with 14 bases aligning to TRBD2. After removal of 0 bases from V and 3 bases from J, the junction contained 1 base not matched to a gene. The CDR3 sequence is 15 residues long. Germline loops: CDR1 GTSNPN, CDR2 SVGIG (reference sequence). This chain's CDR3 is CAWSVGTSGSYEQYF. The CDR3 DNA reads TGTGCCTGGAGTGTGGGGACTAGCGGGAGCTACGAGCAGTACTTC. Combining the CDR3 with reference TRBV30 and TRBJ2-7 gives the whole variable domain SQTIHQWPATLVQPVGSPLSLECTVEGTSNPNLYWYRQAAGRGLQLLFYSVGIGQISSEVPQNLSASRPQDRQFILSSKKLLLSDSGFYLCAWSVGTSGSYEQYFGPGTRLTVT.

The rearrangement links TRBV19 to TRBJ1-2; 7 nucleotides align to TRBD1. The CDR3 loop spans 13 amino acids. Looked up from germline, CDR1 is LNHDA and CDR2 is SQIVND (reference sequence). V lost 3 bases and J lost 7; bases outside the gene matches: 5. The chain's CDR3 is CASSMDRMTGYTF. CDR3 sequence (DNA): TGTGCCAGTAGTATGGACAGGATGACTGGCTACACCTTC.

CDR3 DNA sequence: TGTGCCAGCAGCATACTAGCGGGGGTGGATACGCAGTATTTT. Amino acid sequence: CASSILAGVDTQYF. The chain couples TRBV7-9 to TRBJ2-3, with TRBD2 matching over 11 bases. The CDR3 is made up of 14 amino acids. CDR1 is SEHNR and CDR2 is FQNEAQ in the germline V gene (reference sequence). Germline trimming cut 5 bases from V and 6 bases from J; bases unmatched to any gene: 4. Complete variable domain (other parts from reference TRBV7-9 and TRBJ2-3): DTGVSQNPRHKITKRGQNVTFRCDPISEHNRLYWYRQTLGQGPEFLTYFQNEAQLEKSRLLSDRFSAERPKGSFSTLEIQRTEQGDSAMYLCASSILAGVDTQYFGPGTRLTVL.

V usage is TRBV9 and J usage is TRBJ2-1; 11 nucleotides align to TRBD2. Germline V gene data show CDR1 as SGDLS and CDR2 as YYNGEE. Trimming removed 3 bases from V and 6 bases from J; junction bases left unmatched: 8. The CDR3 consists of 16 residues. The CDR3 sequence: CASSGLAGGPSNEQFF. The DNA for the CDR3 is TGTGCCAGCAGCGGTTTAGCGGGAGGGCCCTCCAATGAGCAGTTCTTC.

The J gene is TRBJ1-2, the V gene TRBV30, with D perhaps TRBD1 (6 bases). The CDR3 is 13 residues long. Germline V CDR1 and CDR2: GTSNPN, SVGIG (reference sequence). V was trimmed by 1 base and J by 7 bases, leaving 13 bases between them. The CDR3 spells CAWSEGTPRGYTF. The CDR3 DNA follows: TGTGCCTGGAGTGAAGGGACACCTCGTGGCTACACCTTC.

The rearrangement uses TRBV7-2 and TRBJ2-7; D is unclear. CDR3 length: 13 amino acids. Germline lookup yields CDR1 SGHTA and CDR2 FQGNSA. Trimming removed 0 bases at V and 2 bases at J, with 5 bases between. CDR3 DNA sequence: TGTGCCAGCAGCTTAGCTGTTACCTACGAGCAGTACTTC. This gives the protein CASSLAVTYEQYF.

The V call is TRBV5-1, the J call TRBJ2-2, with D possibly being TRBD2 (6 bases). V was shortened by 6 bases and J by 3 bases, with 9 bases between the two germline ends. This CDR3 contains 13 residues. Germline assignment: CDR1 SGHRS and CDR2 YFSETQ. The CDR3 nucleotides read TGCGCCAGCATGGGCGGGGACACCGGGGAGCTGTTTTTT. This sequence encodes CASMGGDTGELFF.